The 2 T cell receptor beta chains listed next were all sequenced from one sample in a study of T cell repertoires in cytomegalovirus infection. TCRdb re-derived calls from the reads in MiXCR, one entry per CDR3 protein. Here the sample spans under 200,000 distinct CDR3 sequences, 9.5% being singletons. The sequenced sample consisted of PBMCs. These receptors originate from a human donor in good health (CMV status not recorded). Some clones in this sample may be carry-over from other donors' samples.

This clonotype was observed a handful of times. The genes are TRBV15 and TRBJ2-3; the match to TRBD2 covers 7 bases. There are 18 residues in the CDR3. V was clipped by 0 bases and J by 2 bases; unmatched bases: 11. The germline V gene encodes CDR1 LNHNV and CDR2 YYDKDF (reference sequence). The CDR3 spells CATSRDPLAGVNTDTQYF. The CDR3 DNA is TGTGCCACCAGCAGAGATCCGCTGGCGGGGGTAAACACAGATACGCAGTATTTT.

This clonotype has at least ten counts. This rearrangement joins TRBV28 to TRBJ1-4; the D is unclear. V lost 6 bases and J 1 base, leaving 12 bases between the germline ends. CDR1 and CDR2 from the germline V gene are MDHEN and SYDVKM. CDR3 length: 15 amino acids. CDR3 residues: CASSSVEGTNEKLFF. For the CDR3, the DNA is TGTGCCAGCAGCTCCGTGGAAGGAACTAATGAAAAACTGTTTTTT.